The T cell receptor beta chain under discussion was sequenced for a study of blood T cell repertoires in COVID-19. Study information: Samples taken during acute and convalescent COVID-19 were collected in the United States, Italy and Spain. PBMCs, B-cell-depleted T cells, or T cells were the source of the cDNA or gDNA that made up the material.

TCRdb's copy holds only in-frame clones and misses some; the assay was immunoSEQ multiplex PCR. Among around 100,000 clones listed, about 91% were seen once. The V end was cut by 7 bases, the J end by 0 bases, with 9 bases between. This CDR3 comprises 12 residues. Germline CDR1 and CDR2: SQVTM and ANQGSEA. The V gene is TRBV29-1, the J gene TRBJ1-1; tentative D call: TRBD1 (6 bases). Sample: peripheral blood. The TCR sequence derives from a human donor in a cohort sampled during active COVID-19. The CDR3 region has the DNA TGCAGCGGACAGGTCATGAACACTGAAGCTTTCTTT. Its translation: CSGQVMNTEAFF.